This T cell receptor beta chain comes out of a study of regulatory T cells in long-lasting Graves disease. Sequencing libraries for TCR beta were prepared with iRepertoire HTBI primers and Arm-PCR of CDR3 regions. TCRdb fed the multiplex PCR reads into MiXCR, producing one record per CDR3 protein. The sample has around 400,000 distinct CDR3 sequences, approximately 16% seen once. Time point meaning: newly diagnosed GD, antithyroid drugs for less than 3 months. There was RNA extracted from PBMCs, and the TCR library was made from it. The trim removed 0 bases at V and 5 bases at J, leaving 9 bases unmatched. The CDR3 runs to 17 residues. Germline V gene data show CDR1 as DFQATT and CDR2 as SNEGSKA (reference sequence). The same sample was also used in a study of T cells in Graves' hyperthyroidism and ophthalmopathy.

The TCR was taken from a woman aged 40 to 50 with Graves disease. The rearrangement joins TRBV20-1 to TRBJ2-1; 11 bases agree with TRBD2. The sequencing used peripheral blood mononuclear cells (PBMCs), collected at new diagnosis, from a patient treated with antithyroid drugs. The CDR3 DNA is TGCAGTGCTAGAGACACCGAACTAGCGGGAGTGAACAATGAGCAGTTCTTC. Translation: CSARDTELAGVNNEQFF.